These 32 T cell receptor beta chains share one sample of origin, sequenced in a study of T cells in narcolepsy. TCRdb's copy holds only in-frame clones and misses some; the assay was immunoSEQ multiplex PCR. The data show about 25,000 clones, just under 85% seen once. Material: CD45RA- memory CD4+ T cells from PBMCs. These TCRs come from a human donor with narcolepsy.

This clone has only a few counts. V and J are TRBV11-2 and TRBJ2-2; tentative D call: TRBD2 (6 bases). Trimming pared 5 bases from V and 4 bases from J, leaving 23 bases between. CDR1 and CDR2 (germline): SGHAT, FQNNGV. CDR3 length: 18 amino acids. CDR3 sequence (DNA): TGTGCCAGCAGCCTCGAGGGCCCGTCGGGACTCCTCACCGGGGAGCTGTTTTTT. It yields the protein CASSLEGPSGLLTGELFF.

By share of the sample, this clone is medium-sized (0.01 to 0.1%). The chain joins TRBV7-2 to TRBJ2-7; D possibly uses TRBD1 or TRBD2 (5 bases each). This CDR3 is 13 amino acids long. The V gene lost 5 bases and the J gene lost 2 bases, with 10 bases spanning the gap. Germline CDR1 SGHTA, CDR2 FQGNSA. The CDR3 spells CASSQKGPYEQYF. DNA of the CDR3: TGTGCCAGCAGCCAGAAGGGACCCTACGAGCAGTACTTC. The whole variable domain, remainder taken from reference TRBV7-2 and TRBJ2-7, is GAGVSQSPSNKVTEKGKDVELRCDPISGHTALYWYRQSLGQGLEFLIYFQGNSAPDKSGLPSDRFSAERTGGSVSTLTIQRTQQEDSAVYLCASSQKGPYEQYFGPGTRLTVT.

CDR3 region: CASSQGRGTSLNSPLHF. CDR3 in DNA: TGTGCCAGCAGCCAAGGGAGGGGTACGAGTCTTAATTCACCCCTCCACTTT. The chain couples TRBV28 to TRBJ1-6, with D perhaps TRBD1 (5 bases). From germline, CDR1 is MDHEN and CDR2 SYDVKM. The CDR3 runs to 17 residues. V was cut by 6 bases and J by 6 bases, with 21 bases left in between.

In DNA, the CDR3 is TGTGCCAGTAGTATAGATCTGAGGCTAGCGGGAGCAGATACGCAGTATTTT. It codes for CASSIDLRLAGADTQYF. The chain couples TRBV19 to TRBJ2-3, with 10 bases fitting TRBD2. The CDR3 extends over 17 amino acids. The V gene's germline CDR1 is LNHDA and CDR2 SQIVND (reference sequence). V trimming: 0 bases; J trimming: 4 bases; junction bases outside the gene matches: 7. The full variable domain, in which reference TRBV19 and TRBJ2-3 provide the parts outside the CDR3, is DGGITQSPKYLFRKEGQNVTLSCEQNLNHDAMYWYRQDPGQGLRLIYYSQIVNDFQKGDIAEGYSVSREKKESFPLTVTSAQKNPTAFYLCASSIDLRLAGADTQYFGPGTRLTVL.

This chain joins TRBV5-5 and TRBJ1-5, with D maybe TRBD1 (6 bases). The germline V and J ends were trimmed by 1 base and 1 base, with 9 bases remaining between them. The CDR3 runs to 15 residues. CDR1 SGHKS and CDR2 YYEKEE come from the germline V gene (reference sequence). The CDR3 reads CASSLSGASNQPQHF. In nucleotides, the CDR3 is TGTGCCAGCAGCTTGTCGGGGGCCAGCAATCAGCCCCAGCATTTT.

V and J are TRBV18 and TRBJ2-7, with D uncertain. The CDR3 spans 12 residues. The germline gives CDR1 KGHSH, CDR2 LQKENI. V was clipped by 3 bases and J by 5 bases, with 8 bases between them. The CDR3 DNA reads TGTGCCAGCTCACCCTTGGGCCACGAGCAGTACTTC. Protein: CASSPLGHEQYF.

The chain carries TRBV11-2 and TRBJ1-3; D may be TRBD1 (6 bases). Germline V gives CDR1 SGHAT, CDR2 FQNNGV. The CDR3 runs to 15 residues. The V gene lost 3 bases and the J gene lost 0 bases, with 9 bases spanning the gap. The CDR3 nucleotides are TGTGCCAGCAGCTTCTCGGACAGCTCTGGAAACACCATATATTTT. Protein sequence: CASSFSDSSGNTIYF.

About this clone itself: At the DNA level, this CDR3 is encoded by other sequences in the same sample as well. The chain recombines TRBV19 with TRBJ2-1; D uncertain. Trimming cost V 7 bases and J 0 bases, with 13 bases left between them. CDR3 length: 15 amino acids. Germline V CDR1 and CDR2: LNHDA, SQIVND (reference sequence). CDR3 sequence reads: CASKPDRSSYNEQFF. In DNA form, the CDR3 reads TGTGCCAGTAAACCAGACCGTAGCTCCTACAATGAGCAGTTCTTC.

The chain couples TRBV2 to TRBJ1-2; D call uncertain. CDR1 is SNHLY and CDR2 is FYNNEI in the germline V gene. There are 14 residues in the CDR3. The germline V and J ends were trimmed by 4 bases and 6 bases, with 15 bases remaining between them. In DNA form, the CDR3 reads TGTGCCAGCAGTGGGTCGGGGAAGAGTCATGGCTACACCTTC. Translating it yields CASSGSGKSHGYTF.

This chain connects TRBV7-8 to TRBJ2-7, with TRBD2 as a possible D gene (7 bases). Trimming stripped 5 bases from V and 2 bases from J, with 10 bases between. Germline values: CDR1 SGHVS, CDR2 FQNEAQ. This CDR3 comprises 13 residues. The CDR3 DNA reads as TGTGCCAGCAGCCGAGGGGGGGCCTACGAGCAGTACTTC. It translates to CASSRGGAYEQYF.

The J gene is TRBJ1-5, the V gene TRBV28; possible D gene TRBD1, 5 bases. CDR1 is MDHEN and CDR2 is SYDVKM in the germline V gene. Trimming took 3 bases from V and 4 from J, leaving 13 bases between them. This CDR3 has 15 amino acids. CDR3: CASSLRAGINQPQHF. CDR3 in DNA: TGTGCCAGCAGTTTGCGGGCAGGGATTAATCAGCCCCAGCATTTT.

The V gene is TRBV27, the J gene TRBJ2-3, with 13 bases lining up with TRBD2. V lost 5 bases, J lost 8 bases, and 16 bases stayed unmatched. CDR1 and CDR2 from the germline V gene are MNHEY and SMNVEV (reference sequence). CDR3 length: 18 residues. CDR3 residues: CASSLRRGTSGIGGTQYF. CDR3 sequence (DNA): TGTGCCAGCAGTCTCCGCAGGGGGACTAGCGGGATTGGGGGTACGCAGTATTTT.

The chain combines TRBV5-6 with TRBJ1-1; D might be TRBD1 (5 bases). The CDR3 contains 14 residues. V was trimmed by 1 base and J by 4 bases, leaving 11 bases between them. Germline-derived CDR1 and CDR2 are SGHDT and YYEEEE. The DNA for the CDR3 is TGTGCCAGCAGCTTGAGAGGGGTAGGCACTGAAGCTTTCTTT. This sequence encodes CASSLRGVGTEAFF.

The J gene is TRBJ2-5, the V gene TRBV29-1, with D perhaps matching TRBD1 or TRBD2 (5 bases each). This CDR3 region has 11 residues. Germline V gene data show CDR1 as SQVTM and CDR2 as ANQGSEA. Between the trimmed V and J ends, which lost 3 bases and 6 bases, there was a span of 8 bases. CDR3 sequence reads: CSVDKGQTQYF. The CDR3 region has the DNA TGCAGCGTTGATAAGGGACAGACCCAGTACTTC. Full variable domain (rest looked up from reference TRBV29-1 and TRBJ2-5): SAVISQKPSRDICQRGTSLTIQCQVDSQVTMMFWYRQQPGQSLTLIATANQGSEATYESGFVIDKFPISRPNLTFSTLTVSNMSPEDSSIYLCSVDKGQTQYFGPGTRLLVL.

As for this clone: At one end the junction does not follow the germline gene, possibly because of a read error. The V and J genes are TRBV19 and TRBJ2-3; D unresolved. This CDR3 comprises 11 residues. Germline CDR1 LNHDA, CDR2 SQIVND (reference sequence). The chain's CDR3 is CASSIGDTQYF. In DNA form, the CDR3 reads TGTGCCAGTAGCATAGGCGATACGCAGTATTTT.

The chain couples TRBV10-3 to TRBJ2-2, with D possibly TRBD2 on 5 matching bases. CDR1 and CDR2 (germline): ENHRY, SYGVKD. V dropped 0 bases and J dropped 6 bases, with 17 bases sitting between them. This CDR3 is 17 amino acids long. The CDR3 DNA reads as TGTGCCATCAGTGAGTCTGGACTGCCCCCGGTAGCCGGGGAGCTGTTTTTT. This translates into CAISESGLPPVAGELFF.

The chain carries TRBV7-6 and TRBJ2-1, with D unclear. V was pared by 2 bases and J by 7 bases, with 9 bases between. The CDR3 is 13 residues long. Looked up from germline, CDR1 is SGHVS and CDR2 is FNYEAQ. The chain's CDR3 is CASSLRQLNEQFF. The CDR3 DNA sequence: TGTGCCAGCAGCTTAAGGCAGCTTAATGAGCAGTTCTTC.

This sequence joins TRBV19 and TRBJ2-2, with 7 bases identical to TRBD2. The germline V gene encodes CDR1 LNHDA and CDR2 SQIVND (reference sequence). CDR3 length: 17 residues. V shed 0 bases and J 4 bases; nucleotides not matched to a gene: 8. CDR3 nucleotide sequence: TGTGCCAGTAGTATAGACCGAGGGAGGGCCTTCACCGGGGAGCTGTTTTTT. Residues: CASSIDRGRAFTGELFF.

There are a few counts of this clone. Other DNA variants within this sample encode the same CDR3. This rearrangement joins TRBV5-1 to TRBJ2-2; D is possibly TRBD1 or TRBD2 (6 bases each). Looked up from germline, CDR1 is SGHRS and CDR2 is YFSETQ. V was clipped by 0 bases and J by 4 bases, with 10 bases between them. This CDR3 has 15 amino acids. The CDR3 bases are TGCGCCAGCAGCTTGGGTGGAGGGGGCACCGGGGAGCTGTTTTTT. Translated: CASSLGGGGTGELFF.

The gene calls are TRBV19 and TRBJ2-6; 7 bases match TRBD1. Per the germline V gene, CDR1 is LNHDA and CDR2 is SQIVND (reference sequence). This CDR3 is built from 16 residues. The ends lost 4 bases at V and 2 bases at J; junction bases unmatched: 5. CDR3: CASSRPQGAGANVLTF. CDR3 DNA sequence: TGTGCCAGTAGTAGACCGCAGGGGGCTGGGGCCAACGTCCTGACTTTC. Supplemented by reference TRBV19 and TRBJ2-6, the full variable domain reads DGGITQSPKYLFRKEGQNVTLSCEQNLNHDAMYWYRQDPGQGLRLIYYSQIVNDFQKGDIAEGYSVSREKKESFPLTVTSAQKNPTAFYLCASSRPQGAGANVLTFGAGSRLTVL.

The CDR3: CASSQQHWGDGRNTIYF. The CDR3 bases are TGTGCCAGCAGCCAACAACACTGGGGGGACGGCAGAAACACCATATATTTT. The rearrangement joins TRBV14 to TRBJ1-3, with D perhaps TRBD1 (5 bases). The CDR3 extends over 17 amino acids. Germline assignment: CDR1 SGHDN and CDR2 FVKESK. V lost 2 bases and J lost 5, with 19 bases in between.

The rearrangement links TRBV7-2 to TRBJ2-7; D uncertain. In germline, CDR1 is SGHTA, CDR2 FQGNSA. V lost 0 bases, J lost 2 bases, and 8 bases lay in between. This CDR3 has 14 amino acids. The DNA for the CDR3 is TGTGCCAGCAGCTTAGCTAGCATCCCCTACGAGCAGTACTTC. Translating it yields CASSLASIPYEQYF.

The chain couples TRBV4-1 to TRBJ1-1, with TRBD1 matching over 11 bases. After removal of 0 bases from V and 4 bases from J, the junction contained 1 base not matched to a gene. CDR1 and CDR2 (germline): MGHRA, YSYEKL. The CDR3 loop spans 15 amino acids. The CDR3 DNA sequence: TGCGCCAGCAGCCAAGAAGGGACAGGGGGCACTGAAGCTTTCTTT. This encodes CASSQEGTGGTEAFF.

The chain is built from TRBV7-9 and TRBJ2-5, with 8 positions matching TRBD1. J lost 7 bases, V lost 6 bases, and 13 bases had no gene match. The CDR3 has 15 residues. Germline V gene sequence: CDR1 SEHNR, CDR2 FQNEAQ (reference sequence). This CDR3 reads CASRPTGDGFGTQYF. CDR3 sequence (DNA): TGTGCCAGCAGACCGACAGGGGATGGATTTGGGACCCAGTACTTC.

The chain joins TRBV6-5 to TRBJ2-3; 8 bases align to TRBD1. There are 15 residues in the CDR3. Losses at the gene ends were 8 bases for V and 3 bases for J; bases not matched to a gene: 10. Germline V gene lookup returns CDR1 MNHEY and CDR2 SVGAGI. The CDR3: CASGYRGAMTDTQYF. In DNA form, the CDR3 reads TGTGCCAGCGGCTACAGGGGGGCTATGACAGATACGCAGTATTTT.

The J gene is TRBJ1-5, the V gene TRBV6-5; maybe TRBD1 (6 bases). The CDR3 extends over 13 amino acids. The V gene lost 5 bases and the J gene lost 10 bases, with 15 bases spanning the gap. Germline V CDR1 and CDR2: MNHEY, SVGAGI. The CDR3 DNA is TGTGCCAGCAGTGAAGCGGGGGGCTCACCCCAGCATTTT. Translating gives CASSEAGGSPQHF.

The rearrangement uses TRBV28 and TRBJ2-3; D is unresolved. This CDR3 is 12 amino acids long. Trimming took 6 bases from V and 0 from J, leaving 4 bases between them. Per germline, CDR1 MDHEN and CDR2 SYDVKM. Written as DNA, the CDR3 is TGTGCCAGCAGCACAAGCACAGATACGCAGTATTTT. It translates to CASSTSTDTQYF.

The rearrangement joins TRBV7-2 to TRBJ2-5; a weak D match, TRBD2 (6 bases). Germline-derived CDR1 and CDR2 are SGHTA and FQGNSA. This CDR3 is 17 amino acids long. The V gene lost 1 base and the J gene lost 2 bases, with 17 bases spanning the gap. In DNA, the CDR3 is TGTGCCAGCAGCTTAGTAGCGGCAGGTTGGGGGCAAGAGACCCAGTACTTC. Its protein is CASSLVAAGWGQETQYF.

J is TRBJ1-1 and V is TRBV7-6; a possible D gene is TRBD1 (5 bases). In germline, CDR1 is SGHVS, CDR2 FNYEAQ. Trimming pared 0 bases from V and 4 bases from J, leaving 9 bases between. The CDR3 is 14 amino acids. CDR3 nucleotide sequence: TGTGCCAGCAGCTTAGCGGGGGATTCCACTGAAGCTTTCTTT. Translating gives CASSLAGDSTEAFF.

The rearrangement links TRBV29-1 to TRBJ2-1, with 11 positions matching TRBD2. Germline-derived CDR1 and CDR2 are SQVTM and ANQGSEA. The CDR3 loop spans 13 amino acids. Unmatched junction bases numbered 7, after V lost 7 bases and J lost 8 bases. DNA for the CDR3: TGCAGCGCCACTAGCGGGAGTGTCGATGAGCAGTTCTTC. This translates into CSATSGSVDEQFF.

The rearrangement joins TRBV7-3 to TRBJ2-1; the match to TRBD2 covers 10 bases. V lost 0 bases and J lost 9; bases outside the gene matches: 8. The V gene's germline CDR1 is SGHTA and CDR2 FQGTGA. The CDR3 is 16 amino acids. The CDR3 is CASSLTPSGSSREQFF. CDR3 sequence (DNA): TGTGCCAGCAGCTTAACACCTAGCGGGAGCTCGCGTGAGCAGTTCTTC.

The chain has TRBV28 and TRBJ1-1, with D hard to call. Trimming removed 2 bases from V and 7 bases from J, with 17 bases in between. Germline loops: CDR1 MDHEN, CDR2 SYDVKM. The CDR3 runs to 15 residues. The CDR3 is CASSLGFSFASEAFF. The CDR3, as DNA: TGTGCCAGCAGTTTAGGGTTTTCTTTCGCCAGTGAAGCTTTCTTT.